This entry lists 26 T cell receptor beta chains sequenced from one sample in a study of response to subunit inactivated influenza vaccine. TCRdb reprocessed the RT-PCR reads via MiXCR and lists one record per CDR3 protein. The sample holds 500,000 or so distinct CDR3 sequences, approximately 15% seen once. The sequencing here drew on CD4+ T cells sorted from PBMCs, taken around 25 months after vaccination. These receptor sequences come from a man aged 50 to 69 who received an inactivated influenza vaccine.

This clonotype was recorded at least ten times. The chain employs TRBV4-3 and TRBJ2-2; D possibly matches TRBD1 or TRBD2 (5 bases each). Trimming removed 4 bases from V and 5 bases from J, with 14 bases in between. Germline assignment: CDR1 LGHNA and CDR2 YSLEER. The CDR3 runs to 15 residues. As DNA, the CDR3 is TGCGCCAGCAGCCTGGGGACCCCCGGGACCGGGGAGCTGTTTTTT. Protein product: CASSLGTPGTGELFF.

The chain carries TRBV6-1 and TRBJ2-4, with D unclear. Per the germline V gene, CDR1 is MNHNS and CDR2 is SASEGT. CDR3 length equals 13 residues. V lost 5 bases, J lost 0 bases, and 5 bases lay in between. The CDR3 coding sequence is TGTGCCAGCAGTCAACTAGCCAAAAACATTCAGTACTTC. Its protein product is CASSQLAKNIQYF.

The sample holds a few counts of this clonotype. V usage is TRBV5-1 and J usage is TRBJ2-7; 7 nucleotides match TRBD2. CDR3 length: 14 amino acids. The V gene end was trimmed by 4 bases and the J gene end by 5 bases; junction bases not matched to a gene: 9. CDR1 and CDR2 from the germline V gene are SGHRS and YFSETQ. The DNA of the CDR3 is TGCGCCAGCAGCCCACGGACTAGTACGAACGAGCAGTACTTC. Its translation: CASSPRTSTNEQYF. The full variable domain, completed using reference TRBV5-1 and TRBJ2-7, is KAGVTQTPRYLIKTRGQQVTLSCSPISGHRSVSWYQQTPGQGLQFLFEYFSETQRNKGNFPGRFSGRQFSNSRSEMNVSTLELGDSALYLCASSPRTSTNEQYFGPGTRLTVT.

The chain uses TRBV5-6 and TRBJ1-2; no definite D call. CDR3 length: 13 amino acids. Germline CDR1 and CDR2: SGHDT and YYEEEE. Trimming removed 0 bases from V and 8 bases from J, with 11 bases in between. The CDR3 region is CASSLVAGSGYTF. In DNA form, the CDR3 reads TGTGCCAGCAGCTTGGTGGCGGGGTCGGGCTACACCTTC.

There are many counts of this clonotype. The CDR3 region is CSASGVTDTQYF. The CDR3 DNA is TGCAGTGCTAGTGGAGTCACAGATACGCAGTATTTT. The genes are TRBV20-1 and TRBJ2-3; D not resolved. This CDR3 contains 12 residues. V was clipped by 3 bases and J by 2 bases, with 6 bases between them. The germline V gene has CDR1 DFQATT and CDR2 SNEGSKA (reference sequence).

This CDR3 is CASSLVDNSPLHF. For the CDR3, the DNA is TGTGCCAGCAGCTTAGTCGATAATTCACCCCTCCACTTT. V and J are TRBV11-1 and TRBJ1-6; unclear D gene. The CDR3 sequence is 13 residues long. The V gene lost 1 base and the J gene lost 5 bases, with 3 bases spanning the gap. Germline V gene lookup returns CDR1 SGHAT and CDR2 FQDESV (reference sequence).

This clonotype appeared many times. This chain uses TRBV28 with TRBJ1-1; D remains unclear. CDR3 length: 13 amino acids. The V and J ends lost 5 bases and 1 base respectively, with 8 bases between them. Looked up from germline, CDR1 is MDHEN and CDR2 is SYDVKM. CDR3 sequence reads: CASSGYQNTEAFF. The CDR3 nucleotides read TGTGCCAGCAGTGGTTACCAGAACACTGAAGCTTTCTTT.

This clonotype was observed at least ten times. This chain uses TRBV12-3 or TRBV12-4 with TRBJ2-5; no firm D call. The CDR3 sequence is 12 residues long. Trimming pared 3 bases from V and 4 bases from J, leaving 6 bases between. The CDR3 region is CASSFMGETQYF. CDR3 nucleotides: TGTGCCAGCAGTTTCATGGGAGAGACCCAGTACTTC.

The genes are TRBV12-3 or TRBV12-4 and TRBJ2-1; 8 bases fit TRBD2. V dropped 3 bases and J dropped 7; count of bases not matched to a gene: 5. CDR3 length equals 14 residues. CDR3 sequence: CASSFGLALNEQFF. The CDR3, as DNA: TGTGCCAGCAGTTTCGGACTAGCCCTAAATGAGCAGTTCTTC.

This chain uses TRBV20-1 with TRBJ1-5; D is unresolved. Trimming removed 7 bases at V and 0 bases at J, with 10 bases between. CDR1 and CDR2 (germline): DFQATT, SNEGSKA (reference sequence). The CDR3 is made up of 13 amino acids. The CDR3 region is CSGNGVSNQPQHF. The CDR3 DNA sequence: TGCAGTGGTAACGGGGTTAGCAATCAGCCCCAGCATTTT.

V gene TRBV18 combines with J gene TRBJ1-5; D gene unclear. The CDR3 loop spans 15 amino acids. Germline values: CDR1 KGHSH, CDR2 LQKENI. Trimming took 2 bases from V and 0 from J, leaving 8 bases between them. The CDR3 spells CASSPFADSNQPQHF. In DNA, the CDR3 is TGTGCCAGCTCACCATTCGCCGATAGCAATCAGCCCCAGCATTTT.

The rearrangement joins TRBV9 to TRBJ2-1, with D unclear. The CDR3 length is 13 residues. CDR1 is SGDLS and CDR2 is YYNGEE in the germline V gene. V was pared by 2 bases and J by 6 bases, with 9 bases between. CDR3 protein: CASSVSTGNEQFF. CDR3 in DNA: TGTGCCAGCAGCGTTTCCACGGGCAATGAGCAGTTCTTC.

This clonotype was found a few times. The V and J genes are TRBV4-3 and TRBJ2-3, with 9 bases aligning to TRBD2. With 0 bases clipped from V and 5 bases from J, the junction kept 12 bases outside the gene matches. From germline, CDR1 is LGHNA and CDR2 YSLEER. This CDR3 has 18 residues. As DNA, the CDR3 is TGCGCCAGCAGCCAAGATCTTCTAGCGGGAATAGTCAGAGATACGCAGTATTTT. It encodes CASSQDLLAGIVRDTQYF.

This clonotype was observed many times. The chain combines TRBV20-1 with TRBJ2-1, with a tentative D call TRBD1 (6 bases). The V end lost 3 bases, the J end lost 4 bases, and 16 bases lay between the germline ends. The germline CDR1 and CDR2 sequences are DFQATT and SNEGSKA (reference sequence). This CDR3 region has 15 residues. In DNA, the CDR3 is TGCAGTGCTAGTAAATCGTCGGGACATTACAATGAGCAGTTCTTC. Translating it yields CSASKSSGHYNEQFF.

In this sample, this clonotype turned up a few times. The gene calls are TRBV11-2 and TRBJ2-2; 9 bases map to TRBD1. The junction had 5 bases not matched to a gene; V was cut back by 6 bases and J by 6 bases. From germline, CDR1 is SGHAT and CDR2 FQNNGV. There are 14 residues in the CDR3. The CDR3 spells CASRSGQGPGELFF. The CDR3 DNA reads TGTGCCAGCAGATCGGGACAGGGTCCCGGGGAGCTGTTTTTT.

The gene calls are TRBV20-1 and TRBJ2-7; D perhaps matches TRBD2 (5 bases). CDR1 DFQATT and CDR2 SNEGSKA come from the germline V gene (reference sequence). Trimming shortened V by 3 bases and J by 0 bases, and 9 bases separated the two germline ends. CDR3 length equals 13 residues. The CDR3 loop reads CSARDFFSYEQYF. The CDR3 region has the DNA TGCAGTGCTAGGGACTTTTTCTCCTACGAGCAGTACTTC.

The chain couples TRBV25-1 to TRBJ1-2; D is uncertain. The V end was cut by 3 bases, the J end by 0 bases, with 5 bases between. This CDR3 has 13 residues. From germline, CDR1 is MGHDK and CDR2 SYGVNS. The CDR3 sequence is CASSEQTNYGYTF. The CDR3 DNA sequence: TGTGCCAGCAGTGAGCAGACTAACTATGGCTACACCTTC.

This clonotype was seen ten or more times. The CDR3 sequence: CASRSAGGSYNEQFF. CDR3 bases: TGTGCCAGCAGGTCAGCGGGAGGATCCTACAATGAGCAGTTCTTC. The rearrangement links TRBV7-2 to TRBJ2-1; 9 bases fit TRBD2. V was pared by 6 bases and J by 1 base, with 4 bases of the junction left unmatched. The CDR3 sequence is 15 residues long. Germline loops: CDR1 SGHTA, CDR2 FQGNSA.

In its sample, this clonotype was seen a few times. This rearrangement joins TRBV29-1 to TRBJ2-1; 8 bases agree with TRBD2. The CDR3 consists of 14 residues. Per germline, CDR1 SQVTM and CDR2 ANQGSEA. CDR3 in DNA: TGCGCTTCCGGGGCGGGAGGATACTACAATGAGCAGTTCTTC. Translation gives CASGAGGYYNEQFF.

The V and J genes are TRBV20-1 and TRBJ2-1, with 8 nucleotides matching TRBD2. The CDR3 length is 12 residues. The germline gives CDR1 DFQATT, CDR2 SNEGSKA (reference sequence). V was clipped by 5 bases and J by 16 bases; unmatched bases: 13. CDR3 region: CSAQPPGVAGFF. The CDR3 DNA is TGCAGTGCTCAACCCCCGGGGGTAGCGGGATTCTTC.

For this clonotype: One end of the junction is discordant with germline, which a read error may explain. The chain employs TRBV6-1 and TRBJ1-1, with TRBD1 as a possible D gene (5 bases). The germline CDR1 and CDR2 sequences are MNHNS and SASEGT. The CDR3 has 13 amino acids. CDR3 bases: TGCCCCAGCAGCCAAACCGGGGGTGCTGAAGCTTTCTTT. It encodes CPSSQTGGAEAFF.

The chain employs TRBV3-1 and TRBJ2-5; possibly TRBD2 for D (6 bases). The CDR3 contains 16 residues. Trimming took off 4 bases at V and 2 bases at J, with 17 bases between the two ends. In germline, CDR1 is LGHDT, CDR2 YNNKEL (reference sequence). In DNA, the CDR3 is TGTGCCAGCAGCCCCGGGTGGGCCAGCGGGCAAGAGACCCAGTACTTC. Encoded protein: CASSPGWASGQETQYF.

The V call is TRBV5-1, the J call TRBJ1-3; D not resolved. Between the trimmed V and J ends, which lost 0 bases and 3 bases, there was a span of 7 bases. Per the germline V gene, CDR1 is SGHRS and CDR2 is YFSETQ. The CDR3 is made up of 14 amino acids. CDR3 region: CASSLEGIGNTIYF. The CDR3 DNA is TGCGCCAGCAGCTTGGAGGGAATTGGAAACACCATATATTTT.

This clonotype occurred a few times. The V gene is TRBV4-3, the J gene TRBJ2-3; D assignment may be TRBD1 or TRBD2 (6 bases each). The V end was cut by 4 bases, the J end by 1 base, with 18 bases between. The CDR3 runs to 17 residues. The germline CDR1 and CDR2 sequences are LGHNA and YSLEER. The CDR3 DNA reads TGCGCCAGCAGCCGTGTCGGGGGCCCTATAGGCACAGATACGCAGTATTTT. It codes for CASSRVGGPIGTDTQYF.

This clonotype has a handful of counts. The CDR3 nucleotides are TGTGCCAGCAGAACGGGTATCCGGAGCAATGAGCAGTTCTTC. Translating it yields CASRTGIRSNEQFF. The chain combines TRBV6-1 with TRBJ2-1; D is unclear. Deletions cut 6 bases from V and 6 bases from J, with 15 bases between. The germline V gene encodes CDR1 MNHNS and CDR2 SASEGT. The CDR3 has 14 amino acids.

This clonotype was found many times. The chain uses TRBV20-1 and TRBJ2-5; D may match TRBD1 or TRBD2 (5 bases each). Trimming took 1 base from V and 3 from J, leaving 6 bases between them. Germline CDR1 reads DFQATT; CDR2 reads SNEGSKA (reference sequence). This CDR3 is 12 amino acids long. CDR3 in amino acids: CSARVGEETQYF. CDR3 nucleotides: TGCAGTGCTAGAGTGGGGGAAGAGACCCAGTACTTC.